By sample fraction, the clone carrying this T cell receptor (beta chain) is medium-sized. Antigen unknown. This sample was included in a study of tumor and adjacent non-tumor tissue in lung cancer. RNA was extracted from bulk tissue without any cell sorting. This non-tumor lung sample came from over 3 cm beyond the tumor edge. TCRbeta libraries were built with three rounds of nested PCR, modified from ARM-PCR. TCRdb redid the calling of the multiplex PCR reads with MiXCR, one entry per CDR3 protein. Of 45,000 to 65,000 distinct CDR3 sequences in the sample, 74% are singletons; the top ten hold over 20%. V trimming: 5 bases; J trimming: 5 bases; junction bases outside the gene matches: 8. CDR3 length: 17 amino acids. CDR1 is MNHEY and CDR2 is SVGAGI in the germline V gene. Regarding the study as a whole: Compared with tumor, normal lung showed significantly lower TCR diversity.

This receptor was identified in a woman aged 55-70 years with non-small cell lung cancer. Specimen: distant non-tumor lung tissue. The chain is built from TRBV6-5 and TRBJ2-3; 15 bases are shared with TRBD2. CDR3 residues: CASSQGTSGRIQDTQYF. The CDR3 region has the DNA TGTGCCAGCAGTCAGGGGACTAGCGGGAGGATTCAAGATACGCAGTATTTT.